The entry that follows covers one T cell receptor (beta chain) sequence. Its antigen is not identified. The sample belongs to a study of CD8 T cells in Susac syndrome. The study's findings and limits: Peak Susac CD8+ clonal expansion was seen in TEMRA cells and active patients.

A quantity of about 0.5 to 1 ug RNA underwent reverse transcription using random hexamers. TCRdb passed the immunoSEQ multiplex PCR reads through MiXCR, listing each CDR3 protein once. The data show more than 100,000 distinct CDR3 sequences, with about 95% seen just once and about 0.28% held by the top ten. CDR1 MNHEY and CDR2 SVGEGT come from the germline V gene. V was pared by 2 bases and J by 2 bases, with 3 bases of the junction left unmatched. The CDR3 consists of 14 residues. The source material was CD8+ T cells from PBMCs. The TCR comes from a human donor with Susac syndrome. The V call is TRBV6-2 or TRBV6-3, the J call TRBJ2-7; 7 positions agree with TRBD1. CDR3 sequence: CASSYRDSPYEQYF. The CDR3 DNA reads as TGTGCCAGCAGTTACCGGGACAGTCCCTACGAGCAGTACTTC.